These 3 T cell receptor beta chains originate from one sample sequenced in a study of blood T cells in healthy people across ages (dated by TCRdb to between 2014 and 2017). The method was 5' RACE. The sequencer was an Illumina HiSeq 2500. A second PCR of 7 to 11 cycles was run with a J-beta primer mix and a sample-barcoded 5' primer. The public sequencing data were trimmed at Q25 with fastp and processed into clonotypes with MiXCR by TCRdb, which kept only in-frame beta chains. A single entry per CDR3 protein holds the most common genes and DNA from its merged rows. The sample yields around 600,000 distinct CDR3 sequences; around 48% were counted once. The ten largest account for around 23% of the sample. Material: blood. These receptors originate from a man of 80 years or more in good health.

This clonotype turned up a few times. This chain links TRBV12-3 or TRBV12-4 with TRBJ1-5; D remains unclear. Trimming removed 4 bases at V and 3 bases at J, with 7 bases between. The CDR3 covers 13 residues. The CDR3 DNA reads TGTGCCAGCAGTTCGCAGGTCAATCAGCCCCAGCATTTT. Translated: CASSSQVNQPQHF.

V and J are TRBV29-1 and TRBJ2-1; unclear D gene. Germline V CDR1 and CDR2: SQVTM, ANQGSEA. CDR3 length: 11 amino acids. The germline V and J ends were trimmed by 7 bases and 7 bases, with 11 bases remaining between them. The CDR3 here is CSGRWKNEQFF. The CDR3 bases are TGCAGCGGGCGATGGAAAAATGAGCAGTTCTTC.

This clonotype was picked up many times. This rearrangement joins TRBV6-5 to TRBJ1-5; D not resolved. Trimming pared 3 bases from V and 9 bases from J, leaving 12 bases between. Germline V gene data show CDR1 as MNHEY and CDR2 as SVGAGI. CDR3 length: 13 residues. The CDR3 nucleotides read TGTGCCAGCAGTTATTCCGGATCTTGGCCCCAGCATTTT. It codes for CASSYSGSWPQHF.